This T cell receptor (beta chain) was profiled in a study of T cells after posttransplantation cyclophosphamide. Study-wide findings and caveats: Recipient CMV seropositivity and CMV reactivation strongly tracked TRB clonality. Donor-recipient repertoire similarity was low at 1-2 months, rising over year one. Skin or GI-infiltrating T cells shared few TRB sequences with blood.

Peripheral blood was collected from the related graft donor on the marrow donation day. Per germline, CDR1 ENHRY and CDR2 SYGVKD. This CDR3 is 14 amino acids long. J lost 6 bases, V lost 6 bases, and 9 bases had no gene match. Profiled with immunoSEQ multiplex PCR; TCRdb holds only in-frame clones, not every one. In total the sample includes approximately 35,000 clones, none of them seen once. This clone was recorded at least ten times. Its antigen is not known. The sample was PBMCs. The chain joins TRBV10-3 to TRBJ2-7, with 9 bases lining up with TRBD2. This receptor was obtained from a woman in her twenties or thirties in good health and a related stem cell transplant donor. CDR3 in amino acids: CAIRAAGGAGEQYF. CDR3 sequence (DNA): TGTGCCATCAGGGCAGCGGGGGGTGCCGGCGAGCAGTACTTC.